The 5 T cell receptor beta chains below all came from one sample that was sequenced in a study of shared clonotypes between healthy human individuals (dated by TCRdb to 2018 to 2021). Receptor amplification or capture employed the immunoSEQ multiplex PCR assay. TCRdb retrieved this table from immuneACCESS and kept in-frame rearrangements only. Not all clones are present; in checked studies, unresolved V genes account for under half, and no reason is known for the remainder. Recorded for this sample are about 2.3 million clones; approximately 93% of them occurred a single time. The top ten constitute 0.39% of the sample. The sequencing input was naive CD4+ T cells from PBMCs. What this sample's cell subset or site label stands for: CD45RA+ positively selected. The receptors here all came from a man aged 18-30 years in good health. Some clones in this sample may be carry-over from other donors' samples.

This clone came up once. The CDR3 nucleotides read TGTGCCAGCAGCCCCGACAGATCGCTGAACACTGAAGCTTTCTTT. Translating it yields CASSPDRSLNTEAFF. The rearrangement links TRBV7-9 to TRBJ1-1; TRBD1 is a possible D gene (5 bases). Trimming pared 5 bases from V and 0 bases from J, leaving 13 bases between. The CDR3 has 15 amino acids. From germline, CDR1 is SEHNR and CDR2 FQNEAQ (reference sequence).

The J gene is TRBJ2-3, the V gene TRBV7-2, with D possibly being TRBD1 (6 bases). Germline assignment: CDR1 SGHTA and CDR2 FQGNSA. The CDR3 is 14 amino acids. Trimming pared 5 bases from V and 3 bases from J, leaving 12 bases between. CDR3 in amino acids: CASSQDRVTDTQYF. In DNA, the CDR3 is TGTGCCAGCAGCCAGGACAGAGTTACAGATACGCAGTATTTT.

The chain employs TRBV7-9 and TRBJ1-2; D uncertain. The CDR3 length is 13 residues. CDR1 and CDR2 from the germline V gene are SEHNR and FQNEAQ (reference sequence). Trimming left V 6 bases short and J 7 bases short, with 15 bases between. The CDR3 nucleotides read TGTGCCAGCAGTCCGGACGGGTTTGGTGGCTACACCTTC. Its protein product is CASSPDGFGGYTF.

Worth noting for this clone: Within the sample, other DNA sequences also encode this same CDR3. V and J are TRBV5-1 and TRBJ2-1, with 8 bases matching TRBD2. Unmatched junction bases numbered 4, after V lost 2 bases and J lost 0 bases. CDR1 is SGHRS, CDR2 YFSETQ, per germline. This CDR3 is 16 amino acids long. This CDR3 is CASSFLAGSSYNEQFF. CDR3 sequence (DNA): TGCGCCAGCAGCTTTTTAGCGGGAAGCTCCTACAATGAGCAGTTCTTC.

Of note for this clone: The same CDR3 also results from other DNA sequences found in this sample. The CDR3 spells CASSPGLAASYEQYF. The CDR3 DNA follows: TGCGCCAGCAGTCCCGGACTAGCGGCCTCCTACGAGCAGTACTTC. This sequence joins TRBV5-1 and TRBJ2-7; 10 bases map to TRBD2. Unmatched junction bases numbered 5, after V lost 5 bases and J lost 0 bases. The CDR3 runs to 15 residues. Per the germline V gene, CDR1 is SGHRS and CDR2 is YFSETQ.